Presented here are 26 T cell receptor beta chains from one specimen sequenced in a study of blood T cells in healthy people across ages (dated by TCRdb to between 2014 and 2016). The library was produced with 5' RACE. Sequencing was performed on an Illumina HiSeq 2500. A second PCR of 7 to 11 cycles was performed with a sample-barcoded 5' primer and a J-beta primer mix. TCRdb applied fastp at Q25 and MiXCR to the public reads, then kept only in-frame beta chains. Rows with one shared CDR3 protein collapse into an entry with the most common genes and DNA. The sample table shows over 1.5 million distinct CDR3 sequences, and 49% are seen once. The top ten clonotypes cover 2.1% of the sample. The material sequenced was blood. These receptors were collected from a woman in her 40s in good health.

This clonotype was counted a few times. The chain couples TRBV21-1 to TRBJ2-7; the D call TRBD2 from the table was never checked on the DNA. TRBV21-1 constitutes a pseudogene. The CDR3 loop spans 18 amino acids. In nucleotides, the CDR3 is TGTGCCAGCAGCAAAGAGAGGCTAGCGGGGGGCGGGTCCTACGAGCAGTACTTC. Translation: CASSKERLAGGGSYEQYF.

The V call is TRBV10-2, the J call TRBJ2-5, with 11 bases that match TRBD2. This CDR3 has 18 amino acids. V was clipped by 0 bases and J by 5 bases; unmatched bases: 11. In germline, CDR1 is WSHSY, CDR2 SAAADI. The CDR3 loop reads CASSESTRRLAGRETQYF. The CDR3 bases are TGCGCCAGCAGTGAGTCGACTCGAAGACTAGCGGGGCGGGAGACCCAGTACTTC.

The CDR3 nucleotides are TGTGCCAGCAGGCCAGAGACAGGGCTCCCCTACAATGAGCAGTACTTC. This codes for CASRPETGLPYNEQYF. The rearrangement links TRBV28 to TRBJ2-7; 7 bases map to TRBD1. Trimming took 6 bases from V and 7 from J; bases not matched to a gene: 18. This CDR3 spans 16 amino acids. CDR1 MDHEN and CDR2 SYDVKM come from the germline V gene.

This chain links TRBV29-1 with TRBJ1-4; D is unresolved. V dropped 4 bases and J dropped 4 bases, with 10 bases sitting between them. The CDR3 is 13 amino acids. Per germline, CDR1 SQVTM and CDR2 ANQGSEA. The CDR3: CSVVQRFNEKLFF. The CDR3 bases are TGCAGCGTTGTCCAGAGATTTAATGAAAAACTGTTTTTT. Filled out from reference TRBV29-1 and TRBJ1-4, the complete variable domain reads SAVISQKPSRDICQRGTSLTIQCQVDSQVTMMFWYRQQPGQSLTLIATANQGSEATYESGFVIDKFPISRPNLTFSTLTVSNMSPEDSSIYLCSVVQRFNEKLFFGSGTQLSVL.

CDR3 sequence reads: CASTDGIATGELFF. The CDR3 bases are TGTGCCAGCACGGACGGTATTGCCACCGGGGAGCTGTTTTTT. This chain links TRBV9 with TRBJ2-2; D is unresolved. The CDR3 is 14 amino acids. V was shortened by 6 bases and J by 4 bases, with 13 bases between the two germline ends. CDR1 and CDR2 from the germline V gene are SGDLS and YYNGEE.

Comment on this clonotype: With a much larger clone just one base away, this may be a read error. J is TRBJ2-7 and V is TRBV29-1, with unresolved D. The J call may be incorrect, as the DNA end agrees better with TRBJ2-5. The CDR3 loop spans 14 amino acids. Germline CDR1 is SQVTM and CDR2 is ANQGSEA. This CDR3 reads CSVEEGQLRETQYF. The CDR3 DNA follows: TGCAGCGTTGAAGAAGGGCAGCTGAGAGAGACCCAGTACTTC.

The chain links TRBV9 to TRBJ1-6; D not resolved. V lost 4 bases and J lost 10, with 21 bases in between. Germline CDR1 and CDR2: SGDLS and YYNGEE. This CDR3 comprises 16 residues. The CDR3 DNA sequence: TGTGCCAGCAGCCCCGAGGGTGCCTTGCGGGCCTCACCCCTCCACTTT. Translating gives CASSPEGALRASPLHF.

This clonotype showed up many times. CDR3 in DNA: TGCAGCGTCCGGGACAGGGTGGAGACCCAGTACTTC. Its protein product is CSVRDRVETQYF. The V gene is TRBV29-1, the J gene TRBJ2-5; the match to TRBD1 covers 9 bases. CDR1 and CDR2 (germline): SQVTM, ANQGSEA. Trimming took 6 bases from V and 5 from J; bases not matched to a gene: 4. The CDR3 length is 12 residues.

The V and J genes are TRBV9 and TRBJ1-2; D unclear. The germline V gene has CDR1 SGDLS and CDR2 YYNGEE. V lost 0 bases and J 7 bases, leaving 10 bases between the germline ends. CDR3 size: 13 residues. CDR3 protein: CASSVALKSGYTF. CDR3 bases: TGTGCCAGCAGCGTAGCCTTAAAATCTGGCTACACCTTC.

The J gene is TRBJ2-5, the V gene TRBV5-1; D assignment may be TRBD1 or TRBD2 (5 bases each). The CDR3 loop spans 14 amino acids. V was pared by 3 bases and J by 7 bases, with 16 bases between. From germline, CDR1 is SGHRS and CDR2 YFSETQ. Here the CDR3 reads CASSSTGGLVTQYF. In DNA form, the CDR3 reads TGCGCCAGCAGCTCCACTGGGGGTTTGGTGACCCAGTACTTC.

The V and J genes are TRBV11-2 and TRBJ2-7; 8 bases agree with TRBD2. The closer fit of TRBJ2-5 to the DNA end suggests the J call may be wrong. Germline CDR1 reads SGHAT; CDR2 reads FQNNGV. This CDR3 contains 15 residues. The DNA for the CDR3 is TGTGCCAGCAGCCCATACGGGAGGGGCGGCGAGACCCAGTACTTC. Amino acid sequence: CASSPYGRGGETQYF.

The V gene is TRBV12-3 or TRBV12-4, the J gene TRBJ2-7; possibly TRBD1 for D (5 bases). V was shortened by 3 bases and J by 3 bases, with 9 bases between the two germline ends. The CDR3 contains 13 residues. CDR3 nucleotide sequence: TGTGCCAGCAGTTTCAGGGCAGACTACGAGCAGTACTTC. Residues: CASSFRADYEQYF.

The rearrangement uses TRBV14 and TRBJ1-2; 9 nucleotides match TRBD1. Looked up from germline, CDR1 is SGHDN and CDR2 is FVKESK. This CDR3 is built from 16 residues. Trimming removed 1 base from V and 3 bases from J; junction bases left unmatched: 6. The CDR3 DNA reads as TGTGCCAGCAGCCAAGCGAGGCGGACAGGGGACTATGGCTACACCTTC. Translation: CASSQARRTGDYGYTF.

The V call is TRBV3-1, the J call TRBJ2-6; no clear D. Trimming left V 1 base short and J 2 bases short, with 3 bases between. The CDR3 runs 14 residues. The germline CDR1 and CDR2 sequences are LGHDT and YNNKEL (reference sequence). In DNA, the CDR3 is TGTGCCAGCAGCCAAGCCCCTGGGGCCAACGTCCTGACTTTC. Translation: CASSQAPGANVLTF.

The genes are TRBV4-2 and TRBJ1-4; maybe TRBD1 (5 bases). Trimming left V 3 bases short and J 8 bases short, with 16 bases between. CDR3 length: 15 amino acids. Per germline, CDR1 LGHNA and CDR2 YNFKEQ. The CDR3 DNA follows: TGTGCCAGCAGCCAGGACCAGGGAAGAAGCGAAAAACTGTTTTTT. Protein product: CASSQDQGRSEKLFF.

The CDR3 here is CASSWGGSYEQYF. In nucleotides, the CDR3 is TGTGCCAGCAGTTGGGGTGGGTCCTACGAGCAGTACTTC. The chain has TRBV2 and TRBJ2-7; D uncertain. Trimming pared 5 bases from V and 1 base from J, leaving 9 bases between. Germline CDR1 is SNHLY and CDR2 is FYNNEI. This CDR3 is 13 amino acids long.

V is TRBV28 and J is TRBJ2-5, with TRBD1 matching over 8 bases. Matching the DNA end better, TRBJ2-7 makes the J call doubtful. Germline V CDR1 and CDR2: MDHEN, SYDVKM. This CDR3 has 13 amino acids. Here the CDR3 DNA reads TGTGCCAGCAGAGACTACAGGGGGTACGAGCAGTACTTC. Its protein product is CASRDYRGYEQYF.

This clonotype has just a few counts. This chain links TRBV20-1 with TRBJ2-7; 15 bases agree with TRBD2. Germline lookup yields CDR1 DFQATT and CDR2 SNEGSKA (reference sequence). The CDR3 consists of 17 residues. The ends lost 5 bases at V and 0 bases at J; junction bases unmatched: 8. CDR3 protein: CSAVGGLAGGPSYEQYF. In DNA, the CDR3 is TGCAGTGCTGTAGGGGGACTAGCGGGGGGCCCCTCCTACGAGCAGTACTTC.

A single count supports this clonotype. The chain employs TRBV20-1 and TRBJ2-5; the D gene is possibly TRBD2 (7 bases). V was cut by 0 bases and J by 11 bases, with 34 bases left in between. The germline gives CDR1 DFQATT, CDR2 SNEGSKA (reference sequence). This CDR3 contains 19 residues. Here the CDR3 DNA reads TGCAGTGCTAGAGAGAGAGGGGGGGATAGCGGAATTCTTTACAATGAGCAGTACTTC. Protein: CSARERGGDSGILYNEQYF.

This chain links TRBV28 with TRBJ2-7; 11 nucleotides align to TRBD2. This CDR3 contains 18 residues. Losses at the gene ends were 6 bases for V and 0 bases for J; bases not matched to a gene: 13. Germline V gives CDR1 MDHEN, CDR2 SYDVKM. CDR3 region: CASRGWLAGGSSSYEQYF. The CDR3 DNA is TGTGCCAGCAGGGGGTGGCTAGCGGGGGGATCGAGCTCCTACGAGCAGTACTTC.

Only a few counts were recorded for this clonotype. The rearrangement joins TRBV12-5 to TRBJ2-3, with 8 bases matching TRBD2. The J segment lost 1 base and the V segment lost 3 bases, leaving 3 bases of the junction unmatched. This CDR3 comprises 15 residues. The germline V gene encodes CDR1 LGHNT and CDR2 FRNRAP. The DNA for the CDR3 is TGTGCTAGTGGTTTAAAGACTAGCGGCACAGATACGCAGTATTTT. This gives the protein CASGLKTSGTDTQYF.

The chain couples TRBV7-2 to TRBJ2-3; TRBD2 matches at 8 bases. CDR1 and CDR2 (germline): SGHTA, FQGNSA. Trimming cost V 5 bases and J 7 bases; bases outside gene matches: 5. The CDR3 spans 13 residues. The chain's CDR3 is CASSPGLANTQYF. Here the CDR3 DNA reads TGTGCCAGCAGCCCAGGACTAGCAAATACGCAGTATTTT.

The chain links TRBV5-1 to TRBJ2-7; TRBD2 matches at 7 bases. This CDR3 contains 16 residues. Germline CDR1 is SGHRS and CDR2 is YFSETQ. The V and J ends lost 0 bases and 7 bases, in that order; junction bases with no gene match: 13. The CDR3 spells CASSLGTAGSYNEQYF. The DNA of the CDR3 is TGCGCCAGCAGCTTGGGTACAGCGGGGTCCTACAATGAGCAGTACTTC. Variable domain in full (rest from reference TRBV5-1 and TRBJ2-7): KAGVTQTPRYLIKTRGQQVTLSCSPISGHRSVSWYQQTPGQGLQFLFEYFSETQRNKGNFPGRFSGRQFSNSRSEMNVSTLELGDSALYLCASSLGTAGSYNEQYFGPGTRLTVT.

This clonotype was picked up a small number of times. The chain combines TRBV28 with TRBJ2-7, with D possibly being TRBD2 (5 bases). Looked up from germline, CDR1 is MDHEN and CDR2 is SYDVKM. Between the trimmed V and J ends, which lost 2 bases and 2 bases, there was a span of 10 bases. The CDR3 totals 14 residues. The CDR3 protein is CASSLHGVTYEQYF. In DNA form, the CDR3 reads TGTGCCAGCAGTTTACACGGGGTTACCTACGAGCAGTACTTC.

This sequence joins TRBV28 and TRBJ2-2, with D maybe TRBD2 (6 bases). Germline CDR1 MDHEN, CDR2 SYDVKM. The V end lost 2 bases, the J end lost 7 bases, and 11 bases lay between the germline ends. The CDR3 length is 14 residues. The CDR3 DNA sequence: TGTGCCAGCAGTTTACGACCGGGGGTCGGGGAGCTGTTTTTT. Translating it yields CASSLRPGVGELFF.

CDR3 in DNA: TGTGCCAGCAGCGGGGACATCCATAATTCACCCCTCCACTTT. Its translation is CASSGDIHNSPLHF. The genes are TRBV9 and TRBJ1-6; D is possibly TRBD1 (6 bases). Germline CDR1 reads SGDLS; CDR2 reads YYNGEE. Between the trimmed V and J ends, which lost 3 bases and 5 bases, there was a span of 9 bases. This CDR3 contains 14 residues.